A single sample is the source of the 5 T cell receptor beta chains below, sequenced in a study of T cells in tumors after PD-1 blockade. Only in-frame clones appear in the TCRdb table, and some are missing; sequencing was by immunoSEQ multiplex PCR. The sample consists of a few thousand clones, less than 80% of them appearing once. The source was tumor tissue, collected after anti-PD-1 treatment. All receptors derive from a human donor with cutaneous squamous cell carcinoma.

The J gene is TRBJ1-1, the V gene TRBV6-6, with D possibly TRBD1 on 5 matching bases. Trimming left V 7 bases short and J 7 bases short, with 16 bases between. The CDR3 totals 13 residues. Germline V gives CDR1 MNHNY, CDR2 SVGAGI (reference sequence). Here the CDR3 DNA reads TGTGCCAGCAAGCAGGGTACTTCTGGTGAAGCTTTCTTT. Its translation is CASKQGTSGEAFF.

The rearrangement joins TRBV7-9 to TRBJ1-5, with no clear D. Germline values: CDR1 SEHNR, CDR2 FQNEAQ (reference sequence). The CDR3 contains 13 residues. V was shortened by 5 bases and J by 3 bases, with 8 bases between the two germline ends. CDR3 loop: CASSPDPNQPQHF. In DNA form, the CDR3 reads TGTGCCAGCAGCCCGGACCCCAATCAGCCCCAGCATTTT.

The chain carries TRBV19 and TRBJ2-1; D is undetermined. The CDR3 runs to 15 residues. CDR1 is LNHDA and CDR2 is SQIVND in the germline V gene (reference sequence). Deletions cut 3 bases from V and 1 base from J, with 10 bases between. CDR3 in amino acids: CASSIEAASYNEQFF. DNA for the CDR3: TGTGCCAGTAGTATTGAAGCCGCTTCCTACAATGAGCAGTTCTTC.

This chain joins TRBV5-1 and TRBJ1-2, with D uncertain. The CDR3 length is 13 residues. Trimming left V 5 bases short and J 8 bases short, with 16 bases between. Germline V lookup: CDR1 SGHRS, CDR2 YFSETQ. CDR3 DNA: TGCGCCAGCAGGGGTACGGACTTCTTCGGCTACACCTTC. Translation: CASRGTDFFGYTF.

The V call is TRBV7-6, the J call TRBJ1-1; D is unclear. V was clipped by 5 bases and J by 1 base, with 11 bases between them. The CDR3 has 14 residues. In germline, CDR1 is SGHVS, CDR2 FNYEAQ. The CDR3 spells CASSRSTANTEAFF. CDR3 in DNA: TGTGCCAGCAGCCGATCGACGGCGAACACTGAAGCTTTCTTT.